This T cell receptor beta chain was found in a study of T cell responses to AZD1222 COVID-19 vaccine. Notes on the study in general: Repertoires were sampled only after the peak T cell response.

As to this clone: The antigen remains unidentified.

Libraries were prepared by immunoSEQ multiplex PCR; TCRdb keeps only in-frame clonotypes and omits some of them. The sample shows 80,000 to 100,000 clones, about 92% of them seen only once. This TCR derives from an adult in good health. The sample in question was peripheral blood, obtained on day 0 of AZD1222 vaccination.

The CDR3 spells CASSFGQGKYGYTF. In DNA form, the CDR3 reads TGCGCCAGCAGCTTTGGACAGGGGAAATATGGCTACACCTTC. The chain uses TRBV5-1 and TRBJ1-2; 9 bases agree with TRBD1. The CDR3 contains 14 residues. V gave up 2 bases and J gave up 5 bases; unmatched junction bases: 4. Per germline, CDR1 SGHRS and CDR2 YFSETQ.